The source of this TCR beta chain is a study of blood T cell repertoires in COVID-19. In the study overall: In each case, the material was cDNA or gDNA derived from T cells, B-cell-depleted T cells, or PBMCs.

This CDR3 comprises 16 residues. Looked up from germline, CDR1 is SGHNT and CDR2 is YYREEE (reference sequence). Trimming left V 4 bases short and J 4 bases short, with 20 bases between. Measured with immunoSEQ multiplex PCR; TCRdb has only the in-frame clones, and not every one. The repertoire includes roughly 120,000 clones, roughly nine tenths of them detected once, and approximately 8.7% sits in the top ten. Sequencing input: peripheral blood. The gene calls are TRBV5-4 and TRBJ1-1; no clear D. The TCR comes from a man in his 70s who had recovered from COVID-19. The CDR3 is CASSPNLGRKITEAFF. CDR3 sequence (DNA): TGTGCCAGCAGCCCGAACTTGGGCAGAAAGATCACTGAAGCTTTCTTT.